These T cell receptor beta chains were read from a single sample in a study of cytomegalovirus exposure and HLA in healthy donors. Sequencing used immunoSEQ multiplex PCR; TCRdb keeps in-frame clones, though not all of them. Found here are around 150,000 clones, 73% of them singletons; the top ten hold about an eighth. Material: PBMCs. The source is a human donor in good health. Each CDR3 is given with its conserved first and last residue. D genes are given only for firm matches. Expanded clones get a size class; other rows say once, few or many, or leave the size out.

V: TRBV7-9; size: .; length: 11; J: TRBJ2-7; D: .; CDR3: CASSPDYEQYF; DNA: TGTGCCAGCAGCCCAGACTACGAGCAGTACTTC
V: TRBV6-5; size: .; length: 12; J: TRBJ1-2; D: .; CDR3: CASRPVEAGYTF; DNA: TGTGCCAGCAGGCCGGTCGAGGCTGGCTACACCTTC
V: TRBV5-6; size: .; length: 14; J: TRBJ2-2; D: .; CDR3: CASSSGWNTGELFF; DNA: TGTGCCAGCAGCTCCGGTTGGAACACCGGGGAGCTGTTTTTT
V: TRBV15; size: .; length: 15; J: TRBJ2-5; D: TRBD1; CDR3: CATSKGGQGLETQYF; DNA: TGTGCCACCAGCAAAGGGGGACAGGGTTTGGAGACCCAGTACTTC
V: TRBV2; size: once; length: 12; J: TRBJ2-1; D: TRBD2; CDR3: CASLAGVNEQFF; DNA: TGTGCCAGCCTAGCGGGAGTCAATGAGCAGTTCTTC
V: TRBV5-1; size: .; length: 14; J: TRBJ1-2; D: TRBD1; CDR3: CASNTKGTGYGYTF; DNA: TGCGCCAGCAATACGAAGGGGACAGGCTATGGCTACACCTTC
V: TRBV10-3; size: .; length: 16; J: TRBJ2-5; D: .; CDR3: CAISAYWGQGQETQYF; DNA: TGTGCCATCAGTGCCTATTGGGGGCAGGGGCAGGAGACCCAGTACTTC
V: TRBV11-2; size: .; length: 14; J: TRBJ1-2; D: TRBD1; CDR3: CASSPGTVITGYTF; DNA: TGTGCCAGCAGCCCCGGGACAGTGATTACCGGCTACACCTTC
V: TRBV7-9; size: .; length: 16; J: TRBJ2-1; D: .; CDR3: CASSPPGFNQYNEQFF; DNA: TGTGCCAGCAGCCCGCCGGGTTTTAACCAGTACAATGAGCAGTTCTTC
V: TRBV7-2; size: .; length: 14; J: TRBJ2-7; D: .; CDR3: CASSSSQGSYEQYF; DNA: TGTGCCAGCAGCTCTAGTCAGGGTAGCTACGAGCAGTACTTC
V: TRBV21-1; size: .; length: 15; J: TRBJ1-2; D: .; CDR3: CASSKPRTVRYGYTF; DNA: TGTGCCAGCAGCAAACCCCGGACAGTGCGGTATGGCTACACCTTC
V: TRBV6-1; size: .; length: 13; J: TRBJ1-1; D: .; CDR3: CASNEGGLTEAFF; DNA: TGTGCCAGCAACGAAGGAGGTTTGACCGAAGCTTTCTTT
V: TRBV15; size: .; length: 15; J: TRBJ2-5; D: TRBD1; CDR3: CATSRGQGGRETQYF; DNA: TGTGCCACCAGCAGAGGACAGGGCGGTAGGGAGACCCAGTACTTC
V: TRBV4-1; size: .; length: 15; J: TRBJ1-5; D: TRBD1; CDR3: CASSQGDSVNQPQHF; DNA: TGCGCCAGCAGCCAGGGGGACAGTGTCAATCAGCCCCAGCATTTT
V: TRBV6-5; size: .; length: 14; J: TRBJ1-2; D: .; CDR3: CASSPRGFNYGYTF; DNA: TGTGCCAGCAGTCCGCGGGGGTTTAACTATGGCTACACCTTC
V: TRBV18; size: .; length: 13; J: TRBJ1-1; D: .; CDR3: CASSDTRGTEAFF; DNA: TGTGCCAGCTCAGATACTCGGGGCACTGAAGCTTTCTTT
V: TRBV19; size: .; length: 18; J: TRBJ2-5; D: TRBD1; CDR3: CASSLYYLGQGAGETQYF; DNA: TGTGCCAGTAGTCTATACTACCTGGGACAGGGGGCGGGAGAGACCCAGTACTTC
V: TRBV7-9; size: .; length: 14; J: TRBJ1-2; D: .; CDR3: CASSYAGAPRGYTF; DNA: TGTGCCAGCAGCTACGCGGGGGCGCCCCGAGGCTACACCTTC
V: TRBV18; size: few; length: 12; J: TRBJ2-3; D: .; CDR3: CASSRITDTQYF; DNA: TGTGCCAGCTCACGTATCACAGATACGCAGTATTTT
V: TRBV6-1; size: .; length: 16; J: TRBJ1-5; D: TRBD1; CDR3: CASSGGTGGLNQPQHF; DNA: TGTGCCAGCAGTGGAGGGACAGGGGGATTGAATCAGCCCCAGCATTTT
V: TRBV28; size: once; length: 13; J: TRBJ1-5; D: .; CDR3: CASSPNRDQPQHF; DNA: TGTGCCAGCAGTCCCAACAGGGATCAGCCCCAGCATTTT
V: TRBV18; size: .; length: 11; J: TRBJ2-1; D: TRBD2; CDR3: CASSPGGEQFF; DNA: TGTGCCAGCTCTCCGGGGGGTGAGCAGTTCTTC
V: TRBV9; size: once; length: 11; J: TRBJ1-2; D: .; CDR3: CASTSGIRYTF; DNA: TGTGCCAGTACATCAGGGATACGCTACACCTTC
V: TRBV7-6; size: few; length: 16; J: TRBJ2-3; D: TRBD2; CDR3: CASSPRGGISTDTQYF; DNA: TGTGCCAGCAGCCCACGCGGGGGAATTAGCACAGATACGCAGTATTTT
V: TRBV27; size: .; length: 13; J: TRBJ2-7; D: .; CDR3: CASHDILSYEQYF; DNA: TGTGCCAGCCATGACATCCTCTCCTACGAGCAGTACTTC
V: TRBV2; size: .; length: 12; J: TRBJ1-5; D: TRBD1; CDR3: CASKTGVQPQHF; DNA: TGTGCCAGCAAGACAGGGGTTCAGCCCCAGCATTTT
V: TRBV6-5; size: few; length: 13; J: TRBJ1-1; D: .; CDR3: CASSYLQGREAFF; DNA: TGTGCCAGCAGTTACTTACAGGGTCGAGAAGCTTTCTTT
V: TRBV25-1; size: few; length: 11; J: TRBJ2-3; D: .; CDR3: CASTPGDTQYF; DNA: TGTGCCAGCACGCCAGGGGATACGCAGTATTTT
V: TRBV6-1; size: few; length: 15; J: TRBJ2-5; D: TRBD1; CDR3: CASSEVDRGSETQYF; DNA: TGTGCCAGCAGTGAAGTTGACAGGGGTTCAGAGACCCAGTACTTC
V: TRBV5-1; size: .; length: 14; J: TRBJ1-1; D: .; CDR3: CASSLFQGSAEAFF; DNA: TGCGCCAGCAGCTTGTTCCAGGGGTCGGCTGAAGCTTTCTTT
V: TRBV19; size: .; length: 15; J: TRBJ2-7; D: .; CDR3: CASSRLQGITYEQYF; DNA: TGTGCCAGTAGTAGGCTGCAGGGGATAACCTACGAGCAGTACTTC
V: TRBV29-1; size: few; length: 15; J: TRBJ2-7; D: .; CDR3: CSVEDYTGSSYEQYF; DNA: TGCAGCGTTGAAGATTATACAGGATCCTCCTACGAGCAGTACTTC
V: TRBV11-3; size: .; length: 13; J: TRBJ1-1; D: .; CDR3: CASSWGQNTEAFF; DNA: TGTGCCAGCAGCTGGGGACAGAACACTGAAGCTTTCTTT
V: TRBV15; size: .; length: 16; J: TRBJ2-6; D: .; CDR3: CATGRDTDSGANVLTF; DNA: TGTGCCACCGGGAGGGACACAGACTCTGGGGCCAACGTCCTGACTTTC
V: TRBV12-5; size: .; length: 13; J: TRBJ1-1; D: .; CDR3: CASGFAQNTEAFF; DNA: TGTGCTAGTGGTTTCGCACAGAACACTGAAGCTTTCTTT
V: TRBV9; size: few; length: 14; J: TRBJ1-2; D: TRBD1; CDR3: CASSHRDRDYGYTF; DNA: TGTGCCAGCAGCCACCGGGACAGGGACTATGGCTACACCTTC
V: TRBV11-2; size: .; length: 13; J: TRBJ1-4; D: .; CDR3: CASSSWTEEKLFF; DNA: TGTGCCAGCAGCTCTTGGACAGAAGAAAAACTGTTTTTT
V: TRBV6-5; size: .; length: 12; J: TRBJ2-2; D: .; CDR3: CASSPGDGELFF; DNA: TGTGCCAGCAGTCCAGGGGACGGGGAGCTGTTTTTT
V: TRBV27; size: .; length: 13; J: TRBJ2-7; D: .; CDR3: CASSLGRSYEQYF; DNA: TGTGCCAGCAGTTTGGGCCGGTCCTACGAGCAGTACTTC
V: TRBV18; size: few; length: 15; J: TRBJ2-1; D: TRBD2; CDR3: CASSSRRESGDEQFF; DNA: TGTGCCAGCTCAAGCAGGCGGGAGAGCGGCGATGAGCAGTTCTTC
V: TRBV14; size: .; length: 15; J: TRBJ2-7; D: .; CDR3: CASSQENIPTYEQYF; DNA: TGTGCCAGCAGCCAAGAAAATATCCCTACCTACGAGCAGTACTTC
V: TRBV28; size: .; length: 14; J: TRBJ1-2; D: .; CDR3: CASRVREGHYGYTF; DNA: TGTGCCAGCAGGGTCAGGGAGGGTCACTATGGCTACACCTTC
V: TRBV27; size: .; length: 15; J: TRBJ2-7; D: .; CDR3: CASSQGGISSYEQYF; DNA: TGTGCCAGCAGTCAGGGCGGGATAAGCTCCTACGAGCAGTACTTC
V: TRBV29-1; size: .; length: 11; J: TRBJ2-7; D: .; CDR3: CSVVRRDEQYF; DNA: TGCAGCGTTGTCAGGAGGGACGAGCAGTACTTC
V: TRBV2; size: once; length: 13; J: TRBJ2-3; D: .; CDR3: CASSAPETDTQYF; DNA: TGTGCCAGCAGTGCCCCCGAGACAGATACGCAGTATTTT